The clone carrying this T cell receptor (beta chain) was detected only once. Per the germline V gene, CDR1 is SGHDT and CDR2 is YYEEEE. The J segment lost 4 bases and the V segment lost 1 base, leaving 4 bases of the junction unmatched. The CDR3 contains 15 residues. Use of 60 Vbeta and 13 Jbeta primers characterized the PCR. The data were produced by immunoSEQ multiplex PCR, yet TCRdb's version contains in-frame clones alone and is incomplete. The sample lists more than 90,000 clones; roughly 76% were seen once. This record belongs to a study of cytomegalovirus exposure and HLA in healthy donors. Study context: The early release's HLA-typed donors yielded 80 million to 95 million unique TCRs.

Sequenced material: PBMCs. The rearrangement links TRBV5-6 to TRBJ2-3; 9 nucleotides match TRBD1. The TCR was taken from a human donor in good health. The CDR3 is CASSLPGQGADTQYF. CDR3 DNA sequence: TGTGCCAGCAGCTTGCCGGGACAGGGCGCAGATACGCAGTATTTT.